Listed below are T cell receptor beta chains from one sample, sequenced in a study of shared clonotypes between healthy human individuals. Generated by immunoSEQ multiplex PCR, the TCRdb table keeps only in-frame clones and is missing some. In the table there are hundreds of thousands of clones, around 95% of which are singletons. Source material: naive CD8+ T cells sorted from blood. These receptors were obtained from a woman aged 30 to 39 in good health. Each CDR3 is given with its conserved first and last residue. The D gene is left open where the match is weak. Size is omitted from some rows. Given values are once, few, many or a class for expanded clones.

v_call: TRBV7-5
j_call: TRBJ1-2
d_call: -
clone_size: -
cdr3_nt: TGTGTCAGGATTTATCCCCAGAGAGCTAACTATGGCTACACCTTC
cdr3_aa: CVRIYPQRANYGYTF

v_call: TRBV11-2
j_call: TRBJ2-1
d_call: -
clone_size: -
cdr3_nt: TGTGCCAGCAGCGATAAGAGCTCCTACAATGAGCAGTTCTTC
cdr3_aa: CASSDKSSYNEQFF

v_call: TRBV7-9
j_call: TRBJ2-2
d_call: TRBD2
clone_size: -
cdr3_nt: TGTGCCAGCATGACTAGCACTGTGGCCGGGGAGCTGTTTTTT
cdr3_aa: CASMTSTVAGELFF

v_call: TRBV5-6
j_call: TRBJ2-1
d_call: TRBD2
clone_size: once
cdr3_nt: TGTGCCAGCAGCCTAGCGGGGAGCAATGAGCAGTTCTTC
cdr3_aa: CASSLAGSNEQFF

v_call: TRBV30
j_call: TRBJ2-2
d_call: -
clone_size: -
cdr3_nt: TGTGCCTGGAGTACGGGGACATATAACACCGGGGAGCTGTTTTTT
cdr3_aa: CAWSTGTYNTGELFF

v_call: TRBV29-1
j_call: TRBJ2-5
d_call: TRBD2
clone_size: -
cdr3_nt: TGCAGCGTTTGCCCATTAGCGGGAGATGGGGAGACCCAGTACTTC
cdr3_aa: CSVCPLAGDGETQYF

v_call: TRBV28
j_call: TRBJ2-1
d_call: -
clone_size: -
cdr3_nt: TGTGCCAGCAGTTCGAGCTCCTACAATGAGCAGTTCTTC
cdr3_aa: CASSSSSYNEQFF

v_call: TRBV7-9
j_call: TRBJ2-1
d_call: TRBD1
clone_size: -
cdr3_nt: TGTGCCAGCATCGGACAGGGGTTTGAGCAGTTCTTC
cdr3_aa: CASIGQGFEQFF

v_call: TRBV27
j_call: TRBJ1-6
d_call: -
clone_size: -
cdr3_nt: TGTGCCAGCAGTTTAAGGGACACTGGCCCCCTCCACTTT
cdr3_aa: CASSLRDTGPLHF

v_call: TRBV7-9
j_call: TRBJ1-4
d_call: -
clone_size: -
cdr3_nt: TGTGCCAGCAGCCCAGGGGCGGAAAAACTGTTTTTT
cdr3_aa: CASSPGAEKLFF

v_call: TRBV14
j_call: TRBJ2-2
d_call: -
clone_size: once
cdr3_nt: TGTGCCAGCAGTCCGGGGACCGGGGAGCTGTTTTTT
cdr3_aa: CASSPGTGELFF

v_call: TRBV6-5
j_call: TRBJ1-2
d_call: -
clone_size: -
cdr3_nt: TGTGCCAGCAGTTACTCAACAGCGTATGGCTACACCTTC
cdr3_aa: CASSYSTAYGYTF

v_call: TRBV29-1
j_call: TRBJ2-7
d_call: -
clone_size: -
cdr3_nt: TGCAGCGGGGTAATCGGTTCCTACGAGCAGTACTTC
cdr3_aa: CSGVIGSYEQYF

v_call: TRBV7-9
j_call: TRBJ1-4
d_call: -
clone_size: -
cdr3_nt: TGTGCCAGCAGCTTAGCACAGGGTTCTAATGAAAAACTGTTTTTT
cdr3_aa: CASSLAQGSNEKLFF

v_call: TRBV28
j_call: TRBJ2-1
d_call: -
clone_size: once
cdr3_nt: TGTGCCAGCAGTCCGGTGGGAACGGGACTCTACAATGAGCAGTTCTTC
cdr3_aa: CASSPVGTGLYNEQFF

v_call: TRBV29-1
j_call: TRBJ2-7
d_call: TRBD1
clone_size: -
cdr3_nt: TGCAGCGTTGAGGACAGGTCCTCCTACGAGCAGTACTTC
cdr3_aa: CSVEDRSSYEQYF

v_call: TRBV28
j_call: TRBJ2-1
d_call: -
clone_size: -
cdr3_nt: TGTGCCAGCAGTTTTGGGGGAATCGGGAATGAGCAGTTCTTC
cdr3_aa: CASSFGGIGNEQFF

v_call: TRBV6-5
j_call: TRBJ2-7
d_call: -
clone_size: -
cdr3_nt: TGTGCCAGCAGTTACTACAGCGGCTACGAGCAGTACTTC
cdr3_aa: CASSYYSGYEQYF

v_call: TRBV27
j_call: TRBJ2-7
d_call: TRBD2
clone_size: once
cdr3_nt: TGTGCCAGCAGTCAAGGGACTAGCGGGATGGGGGAGCAGTACTTC
cdr3_aa: CASSQGTSGMGEQYF

v_call: TRBV13
j_call: TRBJ1-1
d_call: TRBD1
clone_size: -
cdr3_nt: TGTGCCAGCAGCTCGACAGGGAATGAGAACACTGAAGCTTTCTTT
cdr3_aa: CASSSTGNENTEAFF

v_call: TRBV28
j_call: TRBJ2-3
d_call: -
clone_size: -
cdr3_nt: TGTGCCAGCAGTTTCCGGGTTACAGATACGCAGTATTTT
cdr3_aa: CASSFRVTDTQYF

v_call: TRBV28
j_call: TRBJ1-4
d_call: -
clone_size: -
cdr3_nt: TGTGCCAGCAGTCCAGCAGTGGGTGAAAAACTGTTTTTT
cdr3_aa: CASSPAVGEKLFF

v_call: TRBV19
j_call: TRBJ2-3
d_call: -
clone_size: -
cdr3_nt: TGTGCCAGTAGTATGTCCCAGGGTCATCGGGATACGCAGTATTTT
cdr3_aa: CASSMSQGHRDTQYF

v_call: TRBV27
j_call: TRBJ1-5
d_call: -
clone_size: -
cdr3_nt: TGTGCCAGCAGTTTAAATTGGTTTCAGCCCCAGCATTTT
cdr3_aa: CASSLNWFQPQHF

v_call: TRBV29-1
j_call: TRBJ1-2
d_call: TRBD1
clone_size: -
cdr3_nt: TGCAGCGGGGAAACAGGGGGATCGGACTATGGCTACACCTTC
cdr3_aa: CSGETGGSDYGYTF

v_call: TRBV4-1
j_call: TRBJ2-2
d_call: TRBD1
clone_size: -
cdr3_nt: TGCGCCAGCAGCCAAGAGGGGACAGAAACCGGGGAGCTGTTTTTT
cdr3_aa: CASSQEGTETGELFF

v_call: TRBV5-6
j_call: TRBJ1-2
d_call: -
clone_size: once
cdr3_nt: TGTGCCAGCAGCTTGGGGGAGAACTATGGCTACACCTTC
cdr3_aa: CASSLGENYGYTF

v_call: TRBV27
j_call: TRBJ2-7
d_call: -
clone_size: -
cdr3_nt: TGTGCCAGCAGTCTAACCCGGGACACCTACCCCTACGAGCAGTACTTC
cdr3_aa: CASSLTRDTYPYEQYF

v_call: TRBV5-4
j_call: TRBJ1-1
d_call: -
clone_size: once
cdr3_nt: TGTGCCAGCAGCCAAGGGGCCTGGCTGGACAGTGAAGCTTTCTTT
cdr3_aa: CASSQGAWLDSEAFF

v_call: TRBV27
j_call: TRBJ2-1
d_call: TRBD1
clone_size: once
cdr3_nt: TGTGCCAGCAGTCCCCGGGACAGGGGCTACAATGAGCAGTTCTTC
cdr3_aa: CASSPRDRGYNEQFF

v_call: TRBV27
j_call: TRBJ2-1
d_call: -
clone_size: -
cdr3_nt: TGTGCCAGCAGTCTCCGGAGCTCCTACAATGAGCAGTTCTTC
cdr3_aa: CASSLRSSYNEQFF

v_call: TRBV4-2
j_call: TRBJ2-1
d_call: -
clone_size: -
cdr3_nt: TGTGCCAGCAGCCAAGACTACGGGACCTCGGGAGACCAGTTCTTC
cdr3_aa: CASSQDYGTSGDQFF

v_call: TRBV15
j_call: TRBJ1-3
d_call: -
clone_size: -
cdr3_nt: TGTGCCACCAGCAGAGTGCAGGGGAGGCAATCTGGAAACACCATATATTTT
cdr3_aa: CATSRVQGRQSGNTIYF

v_call: TRBV13
j_call: TRBJ1-1
d_call: -
clone_size: -
cdr3_nt: TGTGCCAGCAGCTCCCGGGGCCTGAACACTGAAGCTTTCTTT
cdr3_aa: CASSSRGLNTEAFF

v_call: TRBV4-1
j_call: TRBJ1-4
d_call: TRBD1
clone_size: -
cdr3_nt: TGCGCCAGCAGCCACTCGCCGGGACAGCTTGCAACTAATGAAAAACTGTTTTTT
cdr3_aa: CASSHSPGQLATNEKLFF

v_call: TRBV27
j_call: TRBJ2-1
d_call: -
clone_size: -
cdr3_nt: TGTGCCAGCAGTTTCGGGGCAGGGGACAATGAGCAGTTCTTC
cdr3_aa: CASSFGAGDNEQFF

v_call: TRBV9
j_call: TRBJ2-1
d_call: TRBD2
clone_size: -
cdr3_nt: TGTGCCAGCACTACGGGACTAGCGGGAGAGCCGTTCTTC
cdr3_aa: CASTTGLAGEPFF

v_call: TRBV28
j_call: TRBJ1-5
d_call: -
clone_size: -
cdr3_nt: TGTGCCAGCAGTTCAAAAATGGGTTATAGCAATCAGCCCCAGCATTTT
cdr3_aa: CASSSKMGYSNQPQHF

v_call: TRBV30
j_call: TRBJ1-2
d_call: TRBD1
clone_size: -
cdr3_nt: TGTGCCTGGAGGACAGGGATTTCCCCACTTGGAGGCTACACCTTC
cdr3_aa: CAWRTGISPLGGYTF

v_call: TRBV5-4
j_call: TRBJ1-1
d_call: -
clone_size: once
cdr3_nt: TGTGCCAGCAGCCAAGGAAACACTGAAGCTTTCTTT
cdr3_aa: CASSQGNTEAFF

v_call: TRBV30
j_call: TRBJ1-5
d_call: -
clone_size: -
cdr3_nt: TGTGCCTGGAGTGTAACTTGGGGGAACAATCAGCCCCAGCATTTT
cdr3_aa: CAWSVTWGNNQPQHF